The rows below give T cell receptor beta chains drawn from one sample of a study of cytotoxic CD8 clonotypes in ibrutinib-treated CLL. TCRdb keeps only in-frame clones here, not all; method: immunoSEQ multiplex PCR. Here the sample spans about 140,000 clones, around three quarters being singletons. Sequencing was performed on PBMCs, taken after 12 months of ibrutinib treatment. The receptors derive from a human donor with chronic lymphocytic leukemia. CDR3s include the opening cysteine and the closing phenylalanine or tryptophan. A D gene is named only where the DNA matches it firmly. Some rows have no size entry. The others give once, few or many, or a class for an expanded clone.

cdr3_length: 19; d_call: TRBD2; j_call: TRBJ2-2; v_call: TRBV30; clone_size: .; cdr3_aa: CAWSGLIIGLAGGGGELFF; cdr3_nt: TGTGCCTGGAGTGGCCTCATAATAGGACTAGCGGGCGGGGGCGGGGAGCTGTTTTTT
cdr3_length: 13; d_call: .; j_call: TRBJ1-1; v_call: TRBV28; clone_size: .; cdr3_aa: CASDATWTTEAFF; cdr3_nt: TGTGCCAGCGACGCTACTTGGACCACTGAAGCTTTCTTT
cdr3_length: 15; d_call: .; j_call: TRBJ1-5; v_call: TRBV5-1; clone_size: .; cdr3_aa: CASSVGVSPDQPQHF; cdr3_nt: TGCGCCAGCAGCGTGGGTGTAAGTCCGGATCAGCCCCAGCATTTT
cdr3_length: 13; d_call: .; j_call: TRBJ1-1; v_call: TRBV27; clone_size: .; cdr3_aa: CASSLSLHTEAFF; cdr3_nt: TGTGCCAGCAGTTTATCGCTTCACACTGAAGCTTTCTTT
cdr3_length: 16; d_call: TRBD1; j_call: TRBJ2-2; v_call: TRBV11-2; clone_size: few; cdr3_aa: CASSLGQGAGTGELFF; cdr3_nt: TGTGCCAGCAGCTTAGGACAGGGGGCCGGGACCGGGGAGCTGTTTTTT
cdr3_length: 16; d_call: TRBD2; j_call: TRBJ2-3; v_call: TRBV28; clone_size: .; cdr3_aa: CASGGGLAGVQDTQYF; cdr3_nt: TGTGCCAGCGGCGGGGGGCTAGCGGGGGTTCAAGATACGCAGTATTTT
cdr3_length: 14; d_call: .; j_call: TRBJ2-7; v_call: TRBV7-2; clone_size: .; cdr3_aa: CASSRDSGQGEQYF; cdr3_nt: TGTGCCAGCAGCCGGGACTCGGGTCAAGGCGAGCAGTACTTC
cdr3_length: 16; d_call: .; j_call: TRBJ2-2; v_call: TRBV7-3; clone_size: .; cdr3_aa: CASSSKGPLNTGELFF; cdr3_nt: TGTGCCAGCAGCTCAAAAGGACCCCTGAACACCGGGGAGCTGTTTTTT
cdr3_length: 13; d_call: .; j_call: TRBJ1-1; v_call: TRBV7-9; clone_size: .; cdr3_aa: CASSLEVNTEAFF; cdr3_nt: TGTGCCAGCAGCTTAGAGGTTAACACTGAAGCTTTCTTT
cdr3_length: 15; d_call: TRBD1; j_call: TRBJ1-2; v_call: TRBV5-1; clone_size: .; cdr3_aa: CASSLWGQETGGYTF; cdr3_nt: TGCGCCAGCAGCTTATGGGGACAGGAAACGGGAGGCTACACCTTC
cdr3_length: 15; d_call: TRBD1; j_call: TRBJ2-7; v_call: TRBV6-5; clone_size: once; cdr3_aa: CASSPTRTGPYEQYF; cdr3_nt: TGTGCCAGCAGTCCTACACGGACAGGGCCTTACGAGCAGTACTTC